This T cell receptor beta chain originates from a study of blood T cell repertoires in COVID-19 (TCRdb year 2020). Looking at the study overall: The collaborator samples originated in the United States, Italy and Spain and spanned the acute and convalescent phases of COVID-19. The dataset comprised deeply sampled blood TCRbeta repertoires from subjects exposed to, actively infected with, or recovered from COVID-19. The samples were drawn from two sources: the first 160 participants of the ongoing ImmuneRACE study, and fewer than 1,500 subjects contributed by 6 global collaborators. The repertoires were released in a freely available public database intended as a resource for research on the immune response to SARS-CoV-2. The material from the prospective study consisted of cDNA or gDNA derived from T cells, B-cell-depleted T cells, or PBMCs. A de-identified subject ID, COVID-19 status, age in years and sex were almost always included in the sample metadata. Where HLA class I and class II types were available, the types were taken from metadata supplied by the sample provider, not from assay-based typing.

The collaborating institutions used their own protocols to collect whole blood in K2EDTA tubes. For TCRbeta analysis, collaborators shipped samples as frozen whole blood, isolated PBMCs, or DNA extracted from either of those sample types. What the authors observed across the whole study: The amount of clinical and demographic metadata varied by source and participant and was provided uncurated.

The immunoSEQ Assay, a bias-controlled multiplex PCR, was used to amplify TCRbeta CDR3 regions from genomic DNA. Per the authors' processing: The number of nucleated cells in each sample was estimated by amplification of reference gene primers within the assay. To quantify the absolute abundance of each unique TCRbeta CDR3 rearrangement, sequence reads were collapsed and filtered. For each sample, productive Simpson clonality was calculated as the square root of Simpson's diversity index over productive rearrangements. Not all clones reach the TCRdb copy of this immuneACCESS table, which keeps in-frame sequences only. Checked studies attribute under half of the gap to unresolved V genes and leave the rest unexplained. The V and J calls and clone size were taken over from that table, and D and trimming were inferred from the DNA. This sample is represented by about 180,000 clones; about 87% of them were singletons. The ten largest make up approximately 1.4% of the sample.

Notes on this clone: Its specific antigen is unknown. No much larger clone is present one base from it, and per-base qualities are unavailable.

At the junction V is shortened by 0 bases and J by 1 base; bases outside the gene matches: 6. Via the germline V gene (reference sequence), CDR1 is SGHNT and CDR2 YYREEE. Reading from cysteine to phenylalanine, the CDR3 counts 16 amino acids. The read is trimmed to its CDR3 DNA, 48 bases read in frame from base 1. Specimen: peripheral blood. The chain is assembled from TRBV5-4 and TRBJ2-5; TRBD2 fits 7 bases in the junction. The receptor was isolated from a woman aged 50 to 60 with acute or convalescent COVID-19. The DNA reads as follows: TGTGCCAGCAGCTTGGGGCTGCGGGGGACCCAAGAGACCCAGTACTTC. It translates as CASSLGLRGTQETQYF. Full variable domain (CDR3 extended with the reference TRBV5-4 and TRBJ2-5 proteins): ETGVTQSPTHLIKTRGQQVTLRCSSQSGHNTVSWYQQALGQGPQFIFQYYREEENGRGNFPPRFSGLQFPNYSSELNVNALELDDSALYLCASSLGLRGTQETQYFGPGTRLLVL.